This TCR beta chain originates from a study of cytomegalovirus exposure and HLA in healthy donors. Across the whole study: Sequencing of about 179 million T cells in an earlier analysis found more than 100 million unique TCR beta sequences.

PCR employed 60 Vbeta and 13 Jbeta primers. The protocol was immunoSEQ multiplex PCR, while the TCRdb copy is restricted to in-frame clones and leaves out a portion. Found here are over 150,000 clones, over 75% of them singletons; the top ten hold 1.5% to 2%. As to this clone: The antigen is undetermined.

Per germline, CDR1 MNHNS and CDR2 SASEGT. This CDR3 is built from 17 residues. V lost 4 bases, J lost 10 bases, and 26 bases lay in between. Findings of the study overall: Some TCR beta chains (roughly 150 of them) were listed as cytomegalovirus-associated. There were some public TCRs occurring in many donors, but most TCR sequences were rare.

This receptor was taken from a human donor in good health. This sequence joins TRBV6-1 and TRBJ2-1; D might be TRBD2 (6 bases). Specimen: PBMCs. CDR3 protein: CASSVAGLLGGLREQFF. The CDR3 DNA follows: TGTGCCAGCAGTGTGGCAGGCTTGCTGGGGGGACTCAGGGAGCAGTTCTTC.